This is a list of T cell receptor beta chains from one sample in a study of CD8+CD57+ T cells in acquired aplastic anemia. TCRdb reanalysed the reads using MiXCR and keeps one entry per CDR3 protein. The sample lists approximately 220,000 distinct CDR3 sequences; roughly 50% were seen once. The sequencing sample was made of sorted CD4+, CD8+, or CD8+CD57+ T cells (not recorded which) from PBMCs. The receptors originated from a human donor with aplastic anemia. Each CDR3 is given with its conserved first and last residue. Fields, in order: clone size, J gene, D gene, V gene, CDR3 protein. A D gene is named only where the DNA matches it firmly. Clone size, where shown, is once, few, many, or a class for clones that have expanded.

once	TRBJ1-2	NA	TRBV7-2	CASSIAPTGYGYTF
NA	TRBJ1-2	NA	TRBV9	CASSVGGAYGYTF
NA	TRBJ2-1	TRBD1	TRBV5-6	CASSSRGTGGIEQFF
many	TRBJ2-1	TRBD1	TRBV7-2	CASSLAGDRAIEQFF
NA	TRBJ1-2	NA	TRBV2	CASARIGQGGSNRCGYTF
NA	TRBJ1-2	TRBD1	TRBV10-3	CAIKGQGNGYTF
many	TRBJ1-2	NA	TRBV2	CASSQTVTNYGYTF
many	TRBJ1-2	NA	TRBV15	CATSRDGRGRGGVTF
NA	TRBJ2-3	NA	TRBV10-3	CAISESRAGTRADTQYF
NA	TRBJ1-2	TRBD1	TRBV24-1	CATSALSPGQGFYGYTF
NA	TRBJ2-7	NA	TRBV10-3	CAISELGQGSGEQYF
many	TRBJ1-1	NA	TRBV9	CASSVTVLNTEAFF